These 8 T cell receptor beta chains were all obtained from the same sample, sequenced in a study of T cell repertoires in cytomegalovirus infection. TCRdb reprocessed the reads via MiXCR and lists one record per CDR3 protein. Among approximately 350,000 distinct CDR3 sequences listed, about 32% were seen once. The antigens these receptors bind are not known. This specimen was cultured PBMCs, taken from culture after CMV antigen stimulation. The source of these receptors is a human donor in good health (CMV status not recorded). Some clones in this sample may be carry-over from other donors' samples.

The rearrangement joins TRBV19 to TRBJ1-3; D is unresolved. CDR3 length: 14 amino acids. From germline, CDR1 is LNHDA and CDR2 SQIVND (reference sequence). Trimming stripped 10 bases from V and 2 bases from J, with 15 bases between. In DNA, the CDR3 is TGTGCCACCCGCCCCCGAGGGACTGGAAACACCATATATTTT. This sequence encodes CATRPRGTGNTIYF.

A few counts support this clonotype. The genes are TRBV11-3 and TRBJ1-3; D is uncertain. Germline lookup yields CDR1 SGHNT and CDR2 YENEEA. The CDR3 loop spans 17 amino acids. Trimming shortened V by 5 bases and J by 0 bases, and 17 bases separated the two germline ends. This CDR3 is CASSRAAWESSGNTIYF. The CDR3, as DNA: TGTGCCAGCAGCCGAGCGGCGTGGGAGAGCTCTGGAAACACCATATATTTT.

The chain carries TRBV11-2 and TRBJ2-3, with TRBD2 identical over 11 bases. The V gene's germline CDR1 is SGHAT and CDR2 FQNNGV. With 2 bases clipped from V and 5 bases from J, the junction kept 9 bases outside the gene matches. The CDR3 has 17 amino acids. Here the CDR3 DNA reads TGTGCCAGCAGCTTATCTAGCGGGAGGCTCTCTGGAGATACGCAGTATTTT. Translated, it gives CASSLSSGRLSGDTQYF.

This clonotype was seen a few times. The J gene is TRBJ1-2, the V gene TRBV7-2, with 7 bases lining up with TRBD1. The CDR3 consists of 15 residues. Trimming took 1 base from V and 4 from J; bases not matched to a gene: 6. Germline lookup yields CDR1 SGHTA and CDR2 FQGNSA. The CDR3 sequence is CASSLVNRGTYGYTF. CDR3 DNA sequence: TGTGCCAGCAGCTTAGTAAACAGGGGAACCTATGGCTACACCTTC.

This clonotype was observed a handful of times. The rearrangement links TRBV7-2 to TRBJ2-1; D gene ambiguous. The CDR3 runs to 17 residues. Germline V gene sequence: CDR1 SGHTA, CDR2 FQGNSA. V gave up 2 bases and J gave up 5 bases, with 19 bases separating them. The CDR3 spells CASSLRVGAELDNEQFF. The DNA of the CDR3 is TGTGCCAGCAGCTTACGGGTGGGTGCGGAGCTCGACAATGAGCAGTTCTTC.

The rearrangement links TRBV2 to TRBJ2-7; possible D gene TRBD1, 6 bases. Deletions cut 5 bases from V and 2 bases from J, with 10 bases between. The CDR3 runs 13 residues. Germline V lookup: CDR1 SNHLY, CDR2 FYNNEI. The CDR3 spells CASSSGDTYEQYF. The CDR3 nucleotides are TGTGCCAGCAGTTCAGGGGATACCTACGAGCAGTACTTC.

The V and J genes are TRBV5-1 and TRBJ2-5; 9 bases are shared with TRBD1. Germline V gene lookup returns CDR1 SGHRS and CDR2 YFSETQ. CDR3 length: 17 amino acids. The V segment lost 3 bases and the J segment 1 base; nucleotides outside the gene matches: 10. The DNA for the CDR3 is TGCGCCAGCAGCTGGGACCCGACAGGGGGATCCCAAGAGACCCAGTACTTC. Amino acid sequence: CASSWDPTGGSQETQYF.

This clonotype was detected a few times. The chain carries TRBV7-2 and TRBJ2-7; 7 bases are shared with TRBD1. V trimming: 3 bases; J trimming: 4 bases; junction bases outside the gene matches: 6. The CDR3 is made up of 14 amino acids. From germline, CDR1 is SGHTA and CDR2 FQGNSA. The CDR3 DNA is TGTGCCAGCAGCTTCGACAGGGTGGGGTACGAGCAGTACTTC. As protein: CASSFDRVGYEQYF. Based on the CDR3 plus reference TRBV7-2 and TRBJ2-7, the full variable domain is GAGVSQSPSNKVTEKGKDVELRCDPISGHTALYWYRQSLGQGLEFLIYFQGNSAPDKSGLPSDRFSAERTGGSVSTLTIQRTQQEDSAVYLCASSFDRVGYEQYFGPGTRLTVT.